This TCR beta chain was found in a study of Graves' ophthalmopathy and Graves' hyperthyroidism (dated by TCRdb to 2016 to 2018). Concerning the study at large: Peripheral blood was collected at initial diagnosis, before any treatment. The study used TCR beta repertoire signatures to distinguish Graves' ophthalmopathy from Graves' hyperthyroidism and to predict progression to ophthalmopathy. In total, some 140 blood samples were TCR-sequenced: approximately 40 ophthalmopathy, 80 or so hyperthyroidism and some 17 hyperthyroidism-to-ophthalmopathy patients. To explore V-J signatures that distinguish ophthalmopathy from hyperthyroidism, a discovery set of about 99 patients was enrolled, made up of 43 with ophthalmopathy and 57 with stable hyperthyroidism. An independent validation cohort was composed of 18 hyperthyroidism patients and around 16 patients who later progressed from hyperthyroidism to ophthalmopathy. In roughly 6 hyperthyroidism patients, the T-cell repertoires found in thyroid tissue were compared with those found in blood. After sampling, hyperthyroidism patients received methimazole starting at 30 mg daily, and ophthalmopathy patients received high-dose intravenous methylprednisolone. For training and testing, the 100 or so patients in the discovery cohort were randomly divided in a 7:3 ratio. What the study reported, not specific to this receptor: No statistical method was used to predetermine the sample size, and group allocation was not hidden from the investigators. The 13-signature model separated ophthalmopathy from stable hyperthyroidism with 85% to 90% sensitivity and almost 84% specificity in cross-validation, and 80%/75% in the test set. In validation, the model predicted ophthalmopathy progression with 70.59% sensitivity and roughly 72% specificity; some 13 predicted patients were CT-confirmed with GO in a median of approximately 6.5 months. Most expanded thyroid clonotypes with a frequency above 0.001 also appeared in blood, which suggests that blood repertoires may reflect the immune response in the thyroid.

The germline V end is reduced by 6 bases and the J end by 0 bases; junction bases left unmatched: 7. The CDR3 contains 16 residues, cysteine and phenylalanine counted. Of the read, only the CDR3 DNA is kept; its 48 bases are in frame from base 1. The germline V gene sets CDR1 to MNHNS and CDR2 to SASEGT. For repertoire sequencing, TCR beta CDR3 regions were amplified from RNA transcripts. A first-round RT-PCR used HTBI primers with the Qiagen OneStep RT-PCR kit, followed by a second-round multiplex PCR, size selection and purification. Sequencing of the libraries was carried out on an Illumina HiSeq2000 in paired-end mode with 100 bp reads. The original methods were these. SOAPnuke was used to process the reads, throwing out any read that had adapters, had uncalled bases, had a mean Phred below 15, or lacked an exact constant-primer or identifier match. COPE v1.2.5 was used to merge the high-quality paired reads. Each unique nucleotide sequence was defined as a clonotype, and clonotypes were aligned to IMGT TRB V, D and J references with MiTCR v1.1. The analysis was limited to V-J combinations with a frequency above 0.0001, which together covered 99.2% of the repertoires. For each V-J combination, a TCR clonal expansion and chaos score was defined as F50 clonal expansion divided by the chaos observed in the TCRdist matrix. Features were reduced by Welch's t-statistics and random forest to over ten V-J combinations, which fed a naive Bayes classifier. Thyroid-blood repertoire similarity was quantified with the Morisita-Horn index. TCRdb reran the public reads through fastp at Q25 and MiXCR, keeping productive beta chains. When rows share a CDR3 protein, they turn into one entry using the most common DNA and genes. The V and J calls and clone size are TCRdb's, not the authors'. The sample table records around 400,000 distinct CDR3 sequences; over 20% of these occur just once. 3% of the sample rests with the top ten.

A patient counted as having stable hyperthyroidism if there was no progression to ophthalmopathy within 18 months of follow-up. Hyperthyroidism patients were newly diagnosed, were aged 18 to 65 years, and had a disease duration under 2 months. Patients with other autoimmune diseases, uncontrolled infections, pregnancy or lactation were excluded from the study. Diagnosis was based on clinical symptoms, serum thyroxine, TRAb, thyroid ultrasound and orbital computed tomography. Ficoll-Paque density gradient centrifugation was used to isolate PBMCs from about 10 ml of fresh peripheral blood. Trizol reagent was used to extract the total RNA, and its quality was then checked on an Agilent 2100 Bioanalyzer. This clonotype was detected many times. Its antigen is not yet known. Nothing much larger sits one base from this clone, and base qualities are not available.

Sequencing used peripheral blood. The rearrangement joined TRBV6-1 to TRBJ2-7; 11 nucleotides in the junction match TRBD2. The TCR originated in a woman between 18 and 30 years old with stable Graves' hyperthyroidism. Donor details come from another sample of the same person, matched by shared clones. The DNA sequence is TGTGCCAGCAGGGGTACTCTAGCGGGGGGCTCCTACGAGCAGTACTTC. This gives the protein CASRGTLAGGSYEQYF.